These 16 T cell receptor beta chains were all obtained from the same sample, sequenced in a study of T cells in Graves' hyperthyroidism and ophthalmopathy. Amplified regions were TCR beta CDR3 sequences from RNA transcripts. Researchers ran a first-round RT-PCR on the TCR CDR3 using the HTBI primer set. TCRdb reprocessed the multiplex PCR reads with MiXCR, giving one entry per CDR3 protein. Among hundreds of thousands of distinct CDR3 sequences listed, 13% to 15% were seen once. The sequenced sample was blood. These TCRs come from a woman aged 18-29 years with Graves' hyperthyroidism.

This clonotype was seen a single time. V usage is TRBV7-9 and J usage is TRBJ1-5, with D possibly being TRBD1 (5 bases). Trimming cost V 0 bases and J 7 bases, with 13 bases left between them. The length of the CDR3 is 15 residues. In germline, CDR1 is SEHNR, CDR2 FQNEAQ (reference sequence). As DNA, the CDR3 is TGTGCCAGCAGCTTAGCGATGGGGGGGAGCCAGCCCCAGCATTTT. Protein: CASSLAMGGSQPQHF.

This clonotype has ten or more counts. The rearrangement links TRBV28 to TRBJ1-2; D is undetermined. Germline V gene sequence: CDR1 MDHEN, CDR2 SYDVKM. Trimming took 8 bases from V and 1 from J, leaving 14 bases between them. The CDR3 length is 14 residues. In nucleotides, the CDR3 is TGTGCCAGCGTCCGCCCCACAGATAACTATGGCTACACCTTC. Translating it yields CASVRPTDNYGYTF.

In its sample, this clonotype was seen many times. The chain recombines TRBV2 with TRBJ1-1, with TRBD1 matching 10 bases. The V segment lost 5 bases and the J segment 4 bases; nucleotides outside the gene matches: 4. Germline V gives CDR1 SNHLY, CDR2 FYNNEI. The CDR3 sequence is 14 residues long. CDR3 DNA sequence: TGTGCCAGCAGTCGACAGGGGGCAGTCACTGAAGCTTTCTTT. Its translation is CASSRQGAVTEAFF.

With regard to this clonotype: Relative to the germline gene, one junction end is altered; a read error may explain this. The V and J genes are TRBV12-3 or TRBV12-4 and TRBJ2-7; TRBD2 matches 9 bases. The CDR3 has 18 amino acids. The CDR3 here is CANSFGSSIDSGRREQYF. The DNA for the CDR3 is TGTGCCAACAGTTTCGGGAGTAGCATAGATAGCGGGAGACGCGAGCAGTACTTC.

This clonotype was recorded many times. The chain carries TRBV11-1 and TRBJ2-7; D may be TRBD2 (6 bases). Germline V gene lookup returns CDR1 SGHAT and CDR2 FQDESV (reference sequence). The germline V and J ends were trimmed by 5 bases and 7 bases, with 24 bases remaining between them. The CDR3 has 16 amino acids. DNA for the CDR3: TGTGCCAGCAGCCACGCCAGCGGGCGGTCCAGAGAGGAGCAGTACTTC. Protein product: CASSHASGRSREEQYF. Filled out from reference TRBV11-1 and TRBJ2-7, the complete variable domain reads EAEVAQSPRYKITEKSQAVAFWCDPISGHATLYWYRQILGQGPELLVQFQDESVVDDSQLPKDRFSAERLKGVDSTLKIQPAELGDSAMYLCASSHASGRSREEQYFGPGTRLTVT.

J is TRBJ2-1 and V is TRBV20-1, with 10 bases aligning to TRBD1. Germline-derived CDR1 and CDR2 are DFQATT and SNEGSKA (reference sequence). The CDR3 extends over 15 amino acids. The V and J ends lost 0 bases and 8 bases, in that order; junction bases with no gene match: 7. The CDR3 nucleotides read TGCAGTGCTAGAGATGCGGGACAGGGGCTGTATGAGCAGTTCTTC. The encoded protein is CSARDAGQGLYEQFF.

Regarding this clonotype: As the CDR3 is not closed by the conserved phenylalanine or tryptophan, this likely results from a read error. The rearrangement links TRBV7-9 to TRBJ2-5, with D maybe TRBD2 (6 bases). The CDR3 runs to 15 residues. From germline, CDR1 is SEHNR and CDR2 FQNEAQ (reference sequence). Trimming removed 4 bases from V and 5 bases from J, with 17 bases in between. The chain's CDR3 is CASSSSMDRGETQYL. The DNA for the CDR3 is TGTGCCAGCAGCTCTAGTATGGATCGGGGGGAGACCCAGTACTTA.

This clonotype was found once. The chain carries TRBV29-1 and TRBJ2-5; perhaps TRBD2 as D (5 bases). Germline CDR1 reads SQVTM; CDR2 reads ANQGSEA. This CDR3 has 12 amino acids. The ends were cut back, 7 bases at V and 5 bases at J, with 14 bases in the middle. The DNA of the CDR3 is TGCAGCGCTAGAGTCCCGGGGGAGACCCAGTACTTC. This sequence encodes CSARVPGETQYF.

This clonotype was seen a few times. The rearrangement uses TRBV7-9 and TRBJ2-7; TRBD1 matches at 8 bases. The V gene end was trimmed by 5 bases and the J gene end by 7 bases; junction bases not matched to a gene: 13. CDR1 SEHNR and CDR2 FQNEAQ come from the germline V gene (reference sequence). CDR3 length: 15 residues. The DNA for the CDR3 is TGTGCCAGCAGCCCCGTCATTCAGGGGGCGAGGGAGCAGTACTTC. Translating it yields CASSPVIQGAREQYF.

This clonotype was observed at least ten times. The chain links TRBV7-2 to TRBJ2-7; perhaps D is TRBD1 or TRBD2 (5 bases each). The length of the CDR3 is 14 residues. In germline, CDR1 is SGHTA, CDR2 FQGNSA. The ends were cut back, 4 bases at V and 5 bases at J, with 15 bases in the middle. The CDR3 region is CASSWGTGGNEQYF. Here the CDR3 DNA reads TGTGCCAGCAGCTGGGGGACGGGCGGAAACGAGCAGTACTTC.

This clonotype has ten or more counts. V is TRBV18 and J is TRBJ2-3, with 9 bases that match TRBD2. Germline V lookup: CDR1 KGHSH, CDR2 LQKENI. The J segment lost 1 base and the V segment lost 9 bases, leaving 5 bases of the junction unmatched. The CDR3 is 14 amino acids. CDR3 loop: CASHSGSRTDTQYF. Here the CDR3 DNA reads TGTGCCAGTCATAGCGGGAGCCGCACAGATACGCAGTATTTT. Looking up the rest from reference TRBV18 and TRBJ2-3 gives the full variable domain: NAGVMQNPRHLVRRRGQEARLRCSPMKGHSHVYWYRQLPEEGLKFMVYLQKENIIDESGMPKERFSAEFPKEGPSILRIQQVVRGDSAAYFCASHSGSRTDTQYFGPGTRLTVL.

With regard to this clonotype: This may stem from a read error, because a much larger clone lies one nucleotide away. The V call is TRBV7-8, the J call TRBJ1-4, with TRBD1 as a possible D gene (5 bases). CDR1 SGHVS and CDR2 FQNEAQ come from the germline V gene. The V end lost 3 bases, the J end lost 7 bases, and 12 bases lay between the germline ends. The length of the CDR3 is 14 residues. As DNA, the CDR3 is TGTGCCAGCAGCTTGGGACGGGGTTTTGAAAAACTGTTTTTT. This gives the protein CASSLGRGFEKLFF.

At least ten counts were recorded for this clonotype. This chain's CDR3 is CASSLVTSGLSQETQYF. CDR3 nucleotide sequence: TGTGCCAGCAGCTTGGTGACTAGCGGTCTTTCCCAAGAGACCCAGTACTTC. This chain uses TRBV11-2 with TRBJ2-5, with TRBD2 identical over 9 bases. Germline-derived CDR1 and CDR2 are SGHAT and FQNNGV. With V trimmed by 3 bases and J by 1 base, 9 bases remained unmatched. The CDR3 spans 17 residues.

This clonotype was detected ten times or more. V gene TRBV6-1 combines with J gene TRBJ1-2; the match to TRBD1 covers 7 bases. J gave up 7 bases and V 6 bases, and 11 bases lay outside the gene matches. The germline V gene has CDR1 MNHNS and CDR2 SASEGT. The CDR3 covers 14 residues. Here the CDR3 DNA reads TGTGCCAGCAGACCGACAGGGAGGATGGGTGGCTACACCTTC. It codes for CASRPTGRMGGYTF.

Many counts were recorded for this clonotype. The chain combines TRBV29-1 with TRBJ1-1; TRBD1 matches 7 bases. Per the germline V gene, CDR1 is SQVTM and CDR2 is ANQGSEA. V shed 6 bases, J shed 1 base, and the junction held 5 bases outside the gene matches. The CDR3 consists of 13 residues. The CDR3 loop is CSVSTGRNTEAFF. In DNA form, the CDR3 reads TGCAGCGTATCGACAGGGAGGAACACTGAAGCTTTCTTT.

With regard to this clonotype: Just one base apart from a much larger clone, this may be a read error. The genes are TRBV7-2 and TRBJ2-7; D perhaps matches TRBD2 (6 bases). V lost 0 bases, J lost 7 bases, and 16 bases lay in between. The germline V gene encodes CDR1 SGHTA and CDR2 FQGNSA. This CDR3 is 15 amino acids long. The CDR3 region is CASSLAFLASNEQYF. The CDR3 DNA is TGTGCCAGCAGCTTAGCGTTTCTAGCGTCTAATGAGCAGTACTTC. The variable domain in full, completed from reference TRBV7-2 and TRBJ2-7, reads GAGVSQSPSNKVTEKGKDVELRCDPISGHTALYWYRQSLGQGLEFLIYFQGNSAPDKSGLPSDRFSAERTGGSVSTLTIQRTQQEDSAVYLCASSLAFLASNEQYFGPGTRLTVT.